Below are 15 T cell receptor beta chains sequenced from a single sample in a study of T-cell memory formation after mild COVID-19. In TCRdb, the 5' RACE reads were re-called with MiXCR into one record per CDR3 protein. The repertoire holds about 140,000 distinct CDR3 sequences, with about 6% as singletons. Sequenced: PBMCs or a T cell subset sorted from them (not recorded which). These receptors all stem from an adult woman who had mild COVID-19 (a few samples of this study predate the infection). Cell type and time point are not known.

This clonotype was found many times. The rearrangement uses TRBV7-9 and TRBJ2-2; D gene ambiguous. Germline lookup yields CDR1 SEHNR and CDR2 FQNEAQ (reference sequence). This CDR3 contains 13 residues. V dropped 9 bases and J dropped 7 bases, with 15 bases sitting between them. CDR3: CASQRAVGGELFF. CDR3 sequence (DNA): TGTGCCAGTCAGCGAGCAGTTGGCGGGGAGCTGTTTTTT.

This sequence joins TRBV11-3 and TRBJ2-7; 12 bases agree with TRBD2. Germline V lookup: CDR1 SGHNT, CDR2 YENEEA. The CDR3 is 16 residues long. The V segment lost 5 bases and the J segment 5 bases; nucleotides outside the gene matches: 10. CDR3 sequence (DNA): TGTGCCAGCAGCCTCCACTTGGGACTAGCGGGCGACGAGCAGTACTTC. Encoded protein: CASSLHLGLAGDEQYF.

This clonotype was counted at least ten times. In DNA, the CDR3 is TGCGCCAGCAGCTTAGGCAGGGCCTACGAGCAGTACTTC. It encodes CASSLGRAYEQYF. The chain combines TRBV5-1 with TRBJ2-7; TRBD1 might be the D (5 bases). The germline V gene encodes CDR1 SGHRS and CDR2 YFSETQ. V was clipped by 2 bases and J by 2 bases, with 8 bases between them. The CDR3 is made up of 13 amino acids.

This clonotype was detected ten times or more. The chain couples TRBV16 to TRBJ2-7; 11 bases are a match to TRBD2. Germline lookup yields CDR1 KGHSY and CDR2 FQNENV. Trimming cost V 7 bases and J 1 base; bases outside gene matches: 6. The CDR3 spans 15 residues. The CDR3 sequence: CASTQGLAVSYEQYF. The CDR3 DNA reads TGTGCCAGCACCCAGGGACTAGCGGTTTCCTACGAGCAGTACTTC. The full variable domain, with the rest looked up from reference TRBV16 and TRBJ2-7, is GEEVAQTPKHLVRGEGQKAKLYCAPIKGHSYVFWYQQVLKNEFKFLISFQNENVFDETGMPKERFSAKCLPNSPCSLEIQATKLEDSAVYFCASTQGLAVSYEQYFGPGTRLTVT.

This chain connects TRBV5-1 to TRBJ2-1, with D possibly being TRBD2 (5 bases). The germline V gene encodes CDR1 SGHRS and CDR2 YFSETQ. This CDR3 spans 15 amino acids. V was pared by 0 bases and J by 8 bases, with 15 bases between. The DNA of the CDR3 is TGCGCCAGCAGCTTGGAGTCGAGGGTTTGGGATGAGCAGTTCTTC. This codes for CASSLESRVWDEQFF.

This clonotype showed up just a few times. The J gene is TRBJ1-4, the V gene TRBV7-9; 9 bases line up with TRBD1. The CDR3 is 15 residues long. With V trimmed by 4 bases and J by 4 bases, 4 bases remained unmatched. The germline V gene encodes CDR1 SEHNR and CDR2 FQNEAQ (reference sequence). The CDR3 sequence: CASSSQGAGNEKLFF. The CDR3 nucleotides read TGTGCCAGCAGCTCACAGGGGGCCGGTAATGAAAAACTGTTTTTT.

This clonotype showed up just a few times. The J gene is TRBJ1-3, the V gene TRBV9, with 8 bases aligning to TRBD1. The CDR3 consists of 14 residues. CDR1 is SGDLS, CDR2 YYNGEE, per germline. The trim removed 3 bases at V and 7 bases at J, leaving 6 bases unmatched. This CDR3 is CASSAEDRANTIYF. CDR3 DNA: TGTGCCAGCAGCGCTGAGGACAGGGCCAACACCATATATTTT.

V and J are TRBV29-1 and TRBJ1-1; possibly TRBD1 for D (5 bases). Trimming cost V 7 bases and J 1 base, with 10 bases left between them. The CDR3 runs to 12 residues. In germline, CDR1 is SQVTM, CDR2 ANQGSEA. The DNA for the CDR3 is TGCAGCGCCTCGGGACGGAACACTGAAGCTTTCTTT. Its translation: CSASGRNTEAFF.

The chain uses TRBV10-2 and TRBJ1-2; D is undetermined. CDR1 WSHSY and CDR2 SAAADI come from the germline V gene. The CDR3 is 15 amino acids. V was pared by 0 bases and J by 5 bases, with 13 bases between. Written as DNA, the CDR3 is TGCGCCAGCAGTGAGTCTCTACAGAATTATTATGGCTACACCTTC. This codes for CASSESLQNYYGYTF.

In the case of this clonotype: An end of the junction does not agree with germline; a read error may underlie this. V usage is TRBV12-3 or TRBV12-4 and J usage is TRBJ2-3; 8 nucleotides line up with TRBD2. The CDR3 runs 15 residues. The CDR3 protein is CASRLAGPRAYTQYF. The CDR3 DNA follows: TGTGCCAGCAGGTTAGCGGGACCCCGAGCATATACGCAGTATTTT.

This clonotype was found many times. This chain connects TRBV7-3 to TRBJ2-1; 8 nucleotides align to TRBD2. With 4 bases clipped from V and 9 bases from J, the junction kept 2 bases outside the gene matches. CDR3 length equals 12 residues. Germline loops: CDR1 SGHTA, CDR2 FQGTGA. The chain's CDR3 is CASSSRGGEQFF. In DNA form, the CDR3 reads TGTGCCAGCAGCTCCCGGGGGGGTGAGCAGTTCTTC.

This clonotype was detected a few times. The chain links TRBV18 to TRBJ1-1; D is perhaps TRBD1 (5 bases). CDR1 and CDR2 (germline): KGHSH, LQKENI. There are 15 residues in the CDR3. V was shortened by 3 bases and J by 7 bases, with 18 bases between the two germline ends. CDR3 residues: CASSPPSRGGNEAFF. Here the CDR3 DNA reads TGTGCCAGCTCACCTCCGTCGCGGGGGGGTAATGAAGCTTTCTTT.

This clonotype was seen at least ten times. The chain uses TRBV12-3 or TRBV12-4 and TRBJ2-7, with a weak D call TRBD1 (6 bases). This CDR3 is built from 15 residues. Trimming took 6 bases from V and 3 from J, leaving 18 bases between them. The CDR3 spells CASSTEVDRNYEQYF. CDR3 DNA: TGTGCCAGCAGCACAGAAGTGGACAGAAACTACGAGCAGTACTTC.

This clonotype has ten or more counts. The CDR3 region has the DNA TGCGCCAGCAAATGGGACAGTCGTAACACTGAAGCTTTCTTT. Protein: CASKWDSRNTEAFF. The chain is built from TRBV5-1 and TRBJ1-1, with 7 bases aligning to TRBD1. Germline V CDR1 and CDR2: SGHRS, YFSETQ. The CDR3 covers 14 residues. The ends lost 6 bases at V and 2 bases at J; junction bases unmatched: 7. The full variable domain, its missing parts supplied by reference TRBV5-1 and TRBJ1-1, is KAGVTQTPRYLIKTRGQQVTLSCSPISGHRSVSWYQQTPGQGLQFLFEYFSETQRNKGNFPGRFSGRQFSNSRSEMNVSTLELGDSALYLCASKWDSRNTEAFFGQGTRLTVV.

This sequence joins TRBV7-2 and TRBJ2-1, with TRBD2 matching 10 bases. CDR1 SGHTA and CDR2 FQGNSA come from the germline V gene. With V trimmed by 3 bases and J by 7 bases, 6 bases remained unmatched. The CDR3 is 15 residues long. As DNA, the CDR3 is TGTGCCAGCAGCTTGAGCGGGAGGGCCTCAAATGAGCAGTTCTTC. It specifies CASSLSGRASNEQFF.